This T cell receptor beta chain comes out of a study of blood T cell repertoires in COVID-19. Across the study: T cells, B-cell-depleted T cells, or PBMCs supplied cDNA or gDNA.

Germline lookup yields CDR1 MNHEY and CDR2 SMNVEV (reference sequence). CDR3 length equals 16 residues. With 1 base removed from V and 4 bases from J, the gap between germline ends came to 16 bases. Here immunoSEQ multiplex PCR was the method, and the copy in TCRdb shows in-frame clones only, minus some. The repertoire holds fewer than 100,000 clones, with 80% to 90% as singletons. This receptor was taken from a woman older than 75 with acute or convalescent COVID-19. The V and J genes are TRBV27 and TRBJ1-1; tentative D call: TRBD1 (6 bases). The sequencing sample was made of peripheral blood. The CDR3 protein is CASSLYPGVKITEAFF. The CDR3 bases are TGTGCCAGCAGTTTATATCCAGGGGTAAAGATCACTGAAGCTTTCTTT.